The text below deals with one T cell receptor (beta chain). Its specificity is not known. The protocol was immunoSEQ multiplex PCR, while the TCRdb copy is restricted to in-frame clones and leaves out a portion. Here the sample spans just under 20,000 clones, under 90% being singletons. Germline V gives CDR1 GTSNPN, CDR2 SVGIG (reference sequence). CDR3 length: 11 amino acids. The ends were cut back, 0 bases at V and 10 bases at J, with 9 bases in the middle. This sample is drawn from a study of OX40 agonist ivuxolimab in advanced cancers. General observations from the study: At 0.1 to 3.0 mg/kg, CD4+ and CD8+ blood T cells expanded clonally by week 6. Some nonresponders likewise displayed low normalized T-cell clonal expansion. On average, CD8+ T cells had more expanded clones than CD4+.

This chain connects TRBV30 to TRBJ1-1; no clear D. This material consisted of CD4+ or CD8+ T cells sorted from blood, taken in a trial of the OX40 agonist ivuxolimab. This clonotype was obtained from an adult with an advanced solid tumor such as melanoma, head and neck, liver or kidney cancer. CDR3 sequence reads: CAWSVRLGAFF. The CDR3 coding sequence is TGTGCCTGGAGTGTGCGGCTTGGAGCTTTCTTT.